The present T cell receptor beta chain was sequenced within a study of prognosis after radiotherapy for stage I lung cancer. Genomic DNA was subjected to two-round multiplex PCR for amplification of TCR beta CDR3. For every TRBV and TRBJ gene, a specific primer was used in first-round PCR. The second PCR round used universal primers. TCRdb ran MiXCR on the multiplex PCR reads and lists one entry per CDR3 protein. The data hold approximately 25,000 distinct CDR3 sequences, with about 41% observed a single time. V was shortened by 3 bases and J by 0 bases, with 15 bases between the two germline ends. CDR1 MNHNS and CDR2 SASEGT come from the germline V gene. The CDR3 extends over 16 amino acids. As regards this clonotype: No antigen is known for it.

Whole-study results and caveats: Unique TCR clone counts fell after stereotactic body radiation therapy, median approximately 9,600 versus 7,200. When patients developed distant metastases, their Shannon entropy after stereotactic body radiation therapy was lower.

The chain links TRBV6-1 to TRBJ2-7; D perhaps matches TRBD1 (5 bases). Sequencing was performed on PBMCs, taken before or after stereotactic body radiation therapy (not recorded which). This receptor was taken from a donor over 45 with non-small cell lung cancer. The CDR3 sequence: CASSELDMSFSYEQYF. The DNA for the CDR3 is TGTGCCAGCAGTGAGCTGGACATGAGCTTCTCCTACGAGCAGTACTTC.